Listed here are 28 T cell receptor beta chains from one sample, sequenced in a study of T cells in Graves' hyperthyroidism and ophthalmopathy. RNA transcripts yielded amplified TCR beta CDR3 regions. Carried out on the TCR CDR3, a first-round RT-PCR used the HTBI primer set. TCRdb re-called the multiplex PCR reads with MiXCR, one entry per CDR3 protein. The sample yields fewer than 400,000 distinct CDR3 sequences, approximately 15% seen once. The sequencing input was blood. The receptors come from a young man with Graves' hyperthyroidism.

As concerns this clonotype: This may be a read error, as it is one base from a much larger clone. The chain uses TRBV6-4 and TRBJ2-1; possibly TRBD1 or TRBD2 for D (6 bases each). The DNA matches TRBJ2-7 better at its end, which makes the J call doubtful. CDR1 is MRHNA and CDR2 is SNTAGT in the germline V gene. The CDR3 loop spans 14 amino acids. The CDR3 spells CASSPVGGQVEQYF. CDR3 nucleotide sequence: TGTGCCAGCAGTCCGGTTGGGGGGCAGGTTGAGCAGTACTTC.

There are a few counts of this clonotype. The chain joins TRBV28 to TRBJ2-3; 7 bases align to TRBD2. Germline V gene sequence: CDR1 MDHEN, CDR2 SYDVKM. CDR3 length: 16 residues. V lost 2 bases, J lost 4 bases, and 9 bases stayed unmatched. Here the CDR3 DNA reads TGTGCCAGCAGTTTAGATGGGCGGGAGTGGTCAGATACGCAGTATTTT. Its protein is CASSLDGREWSDTQYF.

This clonotype has more than one count but fewer than ten. The V call is TRBV30, the J call TRBJ2-2; D possibly matches TRBD1 or TRBD2 (5 bases each). The germline V gene has CDR1 GTSNPN and CDR2 SVGIG (reference sequence). The V gene lost 3 bases and the J gene lost 2 bases, with 10 bases spanning the gap. CDR3 length: 14 residues. The chain's CDR3 is CAWRGPINTGELFF. The CDR3 DNA sequence: TGTGCCTGGAGGGGACCCATAAACACCGGGGAGCTGTTTTTT.

This clonotype was recorded at least ten times. The V gene is TRBV29-1, the J gene TRBJ2-7, with TRBD2 matching 9 bases. This CDR3 is 14 amino acids long. The germline V gene encodes CDR1 SQVTM and CDR2 ANQGSEA. The V segment lost 3 bases and the J segment 2 bases; nucleotides outside the gene matches: 5. The chain's CDR3 is CSVDLAGNPYEQYF. For the CDR3, the DNA is TGCAGCGTTGATCTAGCGGGGAACCCCTACGAGCAGTACTTC.

This chain joins TRBV18 and TRBJ1-2; possible D gene TRBD1, 5 bases. The CDR3 spans 14 residues. Trimming cost V 5 bases and J 8 bases, with 18 bases left between them. The germline CDR1 and CDR2 sequences are KGHSH and LQKENI. CDR3 bases: TGTGCCAGCTCATTAGAGCAGGGATCAGACGGCTACACCTTC. Residues: CASSLEQGSDGYTF.

This clonotype was seen at least ten times. This rearrangement joins TRBV29-1 to TRBJ1-1, with 8 bases identical to TRBD1. This CDR3 region has 11 residues. The V and J ends lost 7 bases and 5 bases, in that order; junction bases with no gene match: 3. The germline V gene encodes CDR1 SQVTM and CDR2 ANQGSEA. CDR3 coding DNA: TGCAGCGCAAGACAGGGGACTGAAGCTTTCTTT. This gives the protein CSARQGTEAFF.

In this sample, this clonotype turned up many times. This rearrangement joins TRBV7-2 to TRBJ1-3; the D is unclear. V lost 5 bases to trimming and J lost 4 bases, with 9 bases between them. Germline loops: CDR1 SGHTA, CDR2 FQGNSA. This CDR3 region has 13 residues. Here the CDR3 reads CASSPYGGNTIYF. CDR3 sequence (DNA): TGTGCCAGCAGCCCCTACGGAGGAAACACCATATATTTT.

The rearrangement links TRBV5-5 to TRBJ1-3; D is unresolved. CDR1 and CDR2 (germline): SGHKS, YYEKEE (reference sequence). The germline V and J ends were trimmed by 1 base and 0 bases, with 11 bases remaining between them. CDR3 length: 16 residues. The CDR3 reads CASSLRLTVSGNTIYF. For the CDR3, the DNA is TGTGCCAGCAGCTTGAGACTGACCGTCTCTGGAAACACCATATATTTT.

This clonotype occurred many times. The chain uses TRBV11-3 and TRBJ2-7, with D unresolved. The CDR3 totals 13 residues. Trimming cost V 5 bases and J 1 base, with 9 bases left between them. CDR1 is SGHNT and CDR2 is YENEEA in the germline V gene. CDR3 region: CASSDRFSYEQYF. The CDR3, as DNA: TGTGCCAGCAGCGACCGATTTTCCTACGAGCAGTACTTC. The full variable domain, with the rest looked up from reference TRBV11-3 and TRBJ2-7, is EAGVVQSPRYKIIEKKQPVAFWCNPISGHNTLYWYLQNLGQGPELLIRYENEEAVDDSQLPKDRFSAERLKGVDSTLKIQPAELGDSAVYLCASSDRFSYEQYFGPGTRLTVT.

This clonotype was counted a few times. V is TRBV16 and J is TRBJ1-2, with 7 bases fitting TRBD1. The junction had 11 bases not matched to a gene; V was cut back by 2 bases and J by 8 bases. Germline V CDR1 and CDR2: KGHSY, FQNENV. This CDR3 has 15 residues. The CDR3 reads CASSQGRRGRVGYTF. DNA for the CDR3: TGTGCCAGCAGCCAAGGACGTAGGGGGCGAGTCGGCTACACCTTC.

With regard to this clonotype: Given a much more abundant clone one base away, this may be a read error. This chain joins TRBV7-3 and TRBJ2-7; TRBD2 aligns across 13 bases. The CDR3 totals 17 residues. Germline assignment: CDR1 SGHTA and CDR2 FQGTGA. CDR3 nucleotide sequence: TGTGCCGGCAGCCCATCCCCGGGACTAGCGGGATCCTACGAGCAGTACTTC. This codes for CAGSPSPGLAGSYEQYF. Full variable domain (missing parts from reference TRBV7-3 and TRBJ2-7): GAGVSQTPSNKVTEKGKYVELRCDPISGHTALYWYRQSLGQGPEFLIYFQGTGAADDSGLPNDRFFAVRPEGSVSTLKIQRTERGDSAVYLCAGSPSPGLAGSYEQYFGPGTRLTVT.

The genes are TRBV6-1 and TRBJ1-1, with D possibly being TRBD1 (5 bases). The CDR3 is 13 residues long. V was cut by 5 bases and J by 9 bases, with 16 bases left in between. The germline V gene has CDR1 MNHNS and CDR2 SASEGT. DNA of the CDR3: TGTGCCAGCAGTTCCACTCTCGGGGGACAAGCTTTCTTT. Its translation: CASSSTLGGQAFF.

This clonotype came up many times. The chain uses TRBV7-2 and TRBJ1-1; a weak D match, TRBD1 (5 bases). This CDR3 region has 13 residues. Germline lookup yields CDR1 SGHTA and CDR2 FQGNSA. V was trimmed by 7 bases and J by 10 bases, leaving 19 bases between them. The DNA for the CDR3 is TGTGCCAGCACCTTGCAACCCGGACACCGAGCTTTCTTT. Translated: CASTLQPGHRAFF. The entire variable domain, with the rest obtained from reference TRBV7-2 and TRBJ1-1, is as follows: GAGVSQSPSNKVTEKGKDVELRCDPISGHTALYWYRQSLGQGLEFLIYFQGNSAPDKSGLPSDRFSAERTGGSVSTLTIQRTQQEDSAVYLCASTLQPGHRAFFGQGTRLTVV.

In its sample, this clonotype was seen many times. This chain links TRBV28 with TRBJ1-3, with D possibly being TRBD1 (5 bases). The CDR3 runs to 17 residues. V lost 4 bases to trimming and J lost 4 bases, with 20 bases between them. Germline CDR1 and CDR2: MDHEN and SYDVKM. The CDR3 spells CASSSSLRGRGGNTIYF. As DNA, the CDR3 is TGTGCCAGCAGTTCCTCCCTTAGGGGAAGAGGAGGAAACACCATATATTTT. Variable domain in full (rest from reference TRBV28 and TRBJ1-3): DVKVTQSSRYLVKRTGEKVFLECVQDMDHENMFWYRQDPGLGLRLIYFSYDVKMKEKGDIPEGYSVSREKKERFSLILESASTNQTSMYLCASSSSLRGRGGNTIYFGEGSWLTVV.

This clonotype has only a few counts. The V and J genes are TRBV6-1 and TRBJ2-2, with TRBD1 identical over 9 bases. V shed 5 bases, J shed 0 bases, and the junction held 4 bases outside the gene matches. Germline loops: CDR1 MNHNS, CDR2 SASEGT. This CDR3 is 16 amino acids long. CDR3 in DNA: TGTGCCAGCAGTTTTACAGGGGGCCCGAACACCGGGGAGCTGTTTTTT. Its translation: CASSFTGGPNTGELFF.

This clonotype was detected many times. J is TRBJ1-2 and V is TRBV7-3; D is ambiguous. CDR1 is SGHTA, CDR2 FQGTGA, per germline. Trimming pared 3 bases from V and 3 bases from J, leaving 17 bases between. The length of the CDR3 is 16 residues. The DNA for the CDR3 is TGTGCCAGCAGCTTGACAAGGGATGGATCGGACTATGGCTACACCTTC. As protein: CASSLTRDGSDYGYTF.

This chain connects TRBV5-4 to TRBJ2-3, with TRBD1 matching over 8 bases. The CDR3 loop spans 15 amino acids. Germline V lookup: CDR1 SGHNT, CDR2 YYREEE (reference sequence). V trimming: 3 bases; J trimming: 4 bases; junction bases outside the gene matches: 7. CDR3 nucleotide sequence: TGTGCCAGCAGCTCGAGCCAGGGGGCCGCAGATACGCAGTATTTT. It translates to CASSSSQGAADTQYF.

This chain joins TRBV5-1 and TRBJ1-5; the D is unclear. The CDR3 spans 15 residues. Per germline, CDR1 SGHRS and CDR2 YFSETQ. V lost 1 base and J 3 bases, leaving 11 bases between the germline ends. The CDR3 DNA follows: TGCGCCAGCAGCTTGTACCCAGATGACAATCAGCCCCAGCATTTT. Translating gives CASSLYPDDNQPQHF.

This clonotype occurred a few times. V is TRBV20-1 and J is TRBJ1-3; 11 bases are shared with TRBD1. J gave up 5 bases and V 2 bases, and 8 bases lay outside the gene matches. The CDR3 extends over 16 amino acids. CDR1 is DFQATT, CDR2 SNEGSKA, per germline (reference sequence). The chain's CDR3 is CSARIGQGASRNTIYF. For the CDR3, the DNA is TGCAGTGCTAGAATAGGACAGGGGGCGTCTAGAAACACCATATATTTT.

This clonotype has a handful of counts. CDR3 sequence reads: CASSLAGNPLGGDTQYF. The CDR3, as DNA: TGTGCCAGCAGCTTAGCCGGCAACCCTCTCGGGGGAGATACGCAGTATTTT. V is TRBV7-3 and J is TRBJ2-3; perhaps TRBD2 as D (6 bases). CDR3 length: 17 residues. Germline V gene data show CDR1 as SGHTA and CDR2 as FQGTGA. Trimming pared 2 bases from V and 5 bases from J, leaving 20 bases between.

The chain carries TRBV5-1 and TRBJ2-1, with 7 bases identical to TRBD1. This CDR3 comprises 14 residues. Germline values: CDR1 SGHRS, CDR2 YFSETQ. V trimming: 4 bases; J trimming: 8 bases; junction bases outside the gene matches: 9. The CDR3 region has the DNA TGCGCCAGCAGCCCAGGTAGACAGGGAGATGAGCAGTTCTTC. It specifies CASSPGRQGDEQFF.

The rearrangement uses TRBV20-1 and TRBJ2-7; D could derive from TRBD1 or TRBD2 (5 bases each). The CDR3 contains 14 residues. The ends were cut back, 0 bases at V and 6 bases at J, with 15 bases in the middle. CDR1 DFQATT and CDR2 SNEGSKA come from the germline V gene (reference sequence). CDR3: CSARDVRGPSEQYF. As DNA, the CDR3 is TGCAGTGCTAGAGATGTCCGGGGCCCGTCCGAGCAGTACTTC.

This clonotype has ten or more counts. This CDR3 is CAWSEGSSYEQYF. The DNA of the CDR3 is TGTGCCTGGAGTGAGGGCAGTTCCTACGAGCAGTACTTC. The gene calls are TRBV30 and TRBJ2-7; D not certain. CDR3 length: 13 residues. CDR1 and CDR2 from the germline V gene are GTSNPN and SVGIG (reference sequence). V was pared by 1 base and J by 1 base, with 8 bases between.

There are a few counts of this clonotype. The V gene is TRBV14, the J gene TRBJ2-5, with TRBD2 identical over 7 bases. This CDR3 has 14 residues. Germline CDR1 reads SGHDN; CDR2 reads FVKESK. Trimming cost V 3 bases and J 5 bases; bases outside gene matches: 6. The CDR3 DNA sequence: TGTGCCAGCAGCCAGTGGCAGGGAGGGGAGACCCAGTACTTC. Translated, it gives CASSQWQGGETQYF.

In its sample, this clonotype was seen many times. The rearrangement uses TRBV27 and TRBJ2-1, with D possibly matching TRBD1 (5 bases). V shed 3 bases and J shed 0 bases, with 12 bases lying between them. Germline assignment: CDR1 MNHEY and CDR2 SMNVEV (reference sequence). There are 16 residues in the CDR3. The CDR3 here is CASSFAGLSSYNEQFF. CDR3 nucleotide sequence: TGTGCCAGCAGTTTCGCAGGGCTTAGCTCCTACAATGAGCAGTTCTTC.

This clonotype was counted between two and nine times. This chain connects TRBV5-4 to TRBJ2-3; 14 nucleotides line up with TRBD2. V lost 3 bases to trimming and J lost 2 bases; unmatched junction nucleotides: 2. The germline V gene has CDR1 SGHNT and CDR2 YYREEE (reference sequence). This CDR3 is built from 16 residues. The chain's CDR3 is CASSSGLAGVTDTQYF. The CDR3, as DNA: TGTGCCAGCAGCTCGGGACTAGCGGGAGTCACAGATACGCAGTATTTT.

This clonotype was picked up many times. The chain employs TRBV11-1 and TRBJ2-1; 7 bases fit TRBD1. The CDR3 length is 13 residues. V was pared by 3 bases and J by 9 bases, with 5 bases of the junction left unmatched. Germline V gives CDR1 SGHAT, CDR2 FQDESV (reference sequence). In DNA form, the CDR3 reads TGTGCCAGCAGCTTGACAGGGCCCGGTGAGCAGTTCTTC. Translation: CASSLTGPGEQFF.

Many counts were recorded for this clonotype. This chain uses TRBV27 with TRBJ2-1; D is possibly TRBD1 (6 bases). From germline, CDR1 is MNHEY and CDR2 SMNVEV (reference sequence). This CDR3 comprises 12 residues. V lost 3 bases and J lost 10, with 10 bases in between. The CDR3, as DNA: TGTGCCAGCAGTTTGGTACAGGGAGAGCAGTTCTTC. Its protein is CASSLVQGEQFF.